These 22 T cell receptor beta chains share one sample of origin, sequenced in a study of T-cell reconstitution after alpha-beta-depleted transplantation in children. Unique molecular identifiers were built into the TCRbeta library. TCRdb processed the PCR reads anew with MiXCR; each CDR3 protein has one entry. The sample lists almost 400,000 distinct CDR3 sequences; 20% were seen once. The sequencing here drew on PBMCs from the stem cell graft donor, taken from the stem cell graft. Receptor source: a human donor who donated a stem cell graft to a child with acute myeloid leukemia.

This clonotype was observed many times. As DNA, the CDR3 is TGCAGTGCTAGCGACGGGGGTGCTGAAGCTTTCTTT. This encodes CSASDGGAEAFF. This chain joins TRBV20-1 and TRBJ1-1; D may be TRBD1 (5 bases). V lost 3 bases to trimming and J lost 6 bases, with 11 bases between them. From germline, CDR1 is DFQATT and CDR2 SNEGSKA (reference sequence). The CDR3 covers 12 residues.

The gene calls are TRBV5-1 and TRBJ1-2; 7 nucleotides agree with TRBD1. The CDR3 covers 14 residues. The germline V gene has CDR1 SGHRS and CDR2 YFSETQ. After removal of 4 bases from V and 4 bases from J, the junction contained 7 bases not matched to a gene. CDR3 residues: CASSLTGWSYGYTF. CDR3 sequence (DNA): TGCGCCAGCAGCCTGACAGGGTGGAGCTATGGCTACACCTTC.

On this clonotype: Possible read error: a much larger clone is one base away. The V gene is TRBV11-2, the J gene TRBJ2-5; D may correspond to TRBD1 or TRBD2 (5 bases each). CDR3 length equals 15 residues. CDR1 and CDR2 from the germline V gene are SGHAT and FQNNGV. CDR3 sequence: CASSSQPGPQETEYF. The CDR3 bases are TGTGCCAGCAGCTCACAGCCGGGGCCCCAAGAGACCGAGTACTTC.

There are a few counts of this clonotype. CDR3 protein: CASSHYSRVTHSGANVLTF. The CDR3 DNA reads as TGTGCCAGCAGCCACTACTCCAGGGTAACCCACTCTGGGGCCAACGTCCTGACTTTC. The chain combines TRBV3-1 with TRBJ2-6; D is possibly TRBD1 (5 bases). Trimming shortened V by 3 bases and J by 0 bases, and 18 bases separated the two germline ends. The CDR3 length is 19 residues. The germline gives CDR1 LGHDT, CDR2 YNNKEL (reference sequence).

The V gene is TRBV29-1, the J gene TRBJ2-3; the D call may be TRBD1 or TRBD2 (6 bases each). Trimming took off 1 base at V and 0 bases at J, with 11 bases between the two ends. CDR3 length: 15 residues. Germline loops: CDR1 SQVTM, CDR2 ANQGSEA. The CDR3 spells CSVEGGRESTDTQYF. The CDR3 DNA sequence: TGCAGCGTTGAAGGGGGGCGGGAAAGCACAGATACGCAGTATTTT.

This clonotype has a count of ten or more. The chain carries TRBV20-1 and TRBJ2-2; a possible D gene is TRBD2 (5 bases). Between the trimmed V and J ends, which lost 1 base and 7 bases, there was a span of 10 bases. From germline, CDR1 is DFQATT and CDR2 SNEGSKA (reference sequence). This CDR3 is built from 13 residues. DNA of the CDR3: TGCAGTGCTAGAGCCTCTAGCTTCGGGGAGCTGTTTTTT. Residues: CSARASSFGELFF.

Concerning this clonotype itself: A read error is likely, as this CDR3 ends without the conserved phenylalanine or tryptophan. V and J are TRBV20-1 and TRBJ2-1; 7 positions agree with TRBD1. This CDR3 contains 17 residues. Trimming at V came to 0 bases and at J to 0 bases, leaving 8 bases not matched to a gene. Germline CDR1 is DFQATT and CDR2 is SNEGSKA (reference sequence). DNA of the CDR3: TGCAGTGCTAGAGACGGCACAGGGGCCCCCTCCTACAATGAGCAGTTCATC. Translating it yields CSARDGTGAPSYNEQFI.

The rearrangement uses TRBV5-8 and TRBJ1-1, with unresolved D. The germline gives CDR1 SGHTS, CDR2 YDEGEE. V lost 1 base and J 6 bases, leaving 1 base between the germline ends. There are 10 residues in the CDR3. This CDR3 reads CASSLSEAFF. Here the CDR3 DNA reads TGTGCCAGCAGCTTGTCTGAAGCTTTCTTT.

The genes are TRBV28 and TRBJ2-7, with TRBD1 as a possible D gene (6 bases). With 2 bases removed from V and 5 bases from J, the gap between germline ends came to 16 bases. The germline gives CDR1 MDHEN, CDR2 SYDVKM. The CDR3 is 15 residues long. CDR3 sequence: CASSLLTGTPNEQYF. The CDR3 region has the DNA TGTGCCAGCAGTTTACTCACCGGGACACCTAACGAGCAGTACTTC.

Written as DNA, the CDR3 is TGTGCCAGCAGCTCCGGACAGCCTAGCGAGCAGTACTTC. This encodes CASSSGQPSEQYF. V is TRBV13 and J is TRBJ2-7; perhaps TRBD1 as D (6 bases). This CDR3 has 13 residues. Looked up from germline, CDR1 is PRHDT and CDR2 is FYEKMQ (reference sequence). V lost 4 bases and J 6 bases, leaving 13 bases between the germline ends.

At least ten counts were recorded for this clonotype. The chain employs TRBV20-1 and TRBJ2-1; 9 bases agree with TRBD2. Germline trimming cut 5 bases from V and 4 bases from J; bases unmatched to any gene: 9. CDR3 length: 15 amino acids. CDR1 and CDR2 (germline): DFQATT, SNEGSKA (reference sequence). The CDR3 protein is CSAHSTSGGYNEQFF. CDR3 DNA: TGCAGTGCTCACTCGACTAGCGGAGGGTACAATGAGCAGTTCTTC.

In this sample, this clonotype turned up many times. The CDR3 bases are TGCAGCGTAAGACTAGCGGGAAACACCGGGGAGCTGTTTTTT. This codes for CSVRLAGNTGELFF. The V gene is TRBV29-1, the J gene TRBJ2-2, with 11 bases lining up with TRBD2. Germline V gene lookup returns CDR1 SQVTM and CDR2 ANQGSEA. J was trimmed by 2 bases and V by 6 bases; bases with no gene match: 2. This CDR3 is 14 amino acids long.

This chain joins TRBV20-1 and TRBJ2-7, with 11 nucleotides matching TRBD2. With V trimmed by 6 bases and J by 3 bases, 10 bases remained unmatched. Germline V gene lookup returns CDR1 DFQATT and CDR2 SNEGSKA (reference sequence). This CDR3 region has 15 residues. The CDR3 loop reads CSATPGTSGDYEQYF. The CDR3 DNA reads as TGCAGTGCCACTCCCGGGACTAGCGGAGACTACGAGCAGTACTTC.

This clonotype turned up a few times. This sequence joins TRBV25-1 and TRBJ1-2; 7 bases fit TRBD1. CDR3 length: 15 residues. Germline V gene sequence: CDR1 MGHDK, CDR2 SYGVNS. V shed 1 base and J 1 base; nucleotides not matched to a gene: 3. CDR3 sequence reads: CASSESSGGNYGYTF. The CDR3 coding sequence is TGTGCCAGCAGTGAATCTTCAGGGGGTAACTATGGCTACACCTTC.

In this sample, this clonotype turned up a few times. The chain uses TRBV5-1 and TRBJ2-3, with a tentative D call TRBD2 (5 bases). The CDR3 contains 15 residues. V shed 0 bases and J shed 6 bases, with 14 bases lying between them. The germline V gene encodes CDR1 SGHRS and CDR2 YFSETQ. DNA for the CDR3: TGCGCCAGCAGCTTGGTAGTGGCGGGTGCTGATACGCAGTATTTT. It codes for CASSLVVAGADTQYF.

CDR3 coding DNA: TGTGCCAGCAGCTCAGTGGGCATGCAGAACACTGAAGCTTTCTTT. Its translation is CASSSVGMQNTEAFF. The V gene is TRBV7-9, the J gene TRBJ1-1; D ambiguous. Trimming removed 4 bases from V and 1 base from J, with 13 bases in between. The CDR3 totals 15 residues. Germline V gene data show CDR1 as SEHNR and CDR2 as FQNEAQ (reference sequence).

This clonotype showed up just a few times. CDR3 bases: TGTGCCAGCAGTTACGGTAGAGTCGAGCAGTACTTC. Amino acids: CASSYGRVEQYF. The genes are TRBV12-3 or TRBV12-4 and TRBJ2-7; D not certain. Between the trimmed V and J ends, which lost 4 bases and 6 bases, there was a span of 10 bases. This CDR3 comprises 12 residues.

The rearrangement joins TRBV3-1 to TRBJ1-2; D not certain. This CDR3 spans 15 amino acids. The V end lost 5 bases, the J end lost 2 bases, and 15 bases lay between the germline ends. Germline V CDR1 and CDR2: LGHDT, YNNKEL (reference sequence). CDR3 residues: CASSSVRGRNYGYTF. Here the CDR3 DNA reads TGTGCCAGCAGCTCCGTCCGCGGGCGGAACTATGGCTACACCTTC.

This clonotype was counted only a few times. The chain employs TRBV2 and TRBJ2-3; D gene uncertain. The CDR3 has 14 amino acids. Germline loops: CDR1 SNHLY, CDR2 FYNNEI. Trimming took 3 bases from V and 2 from J, leaving 9 bases between them. CDR3 protein: CASSERQATDTQYF. CDR3 in DNA: TGTGCCAGCAGTGAGCGGCAGGCCACAGATACGCAGTATTTT.

CDR3 DNA: TGTGCCAGCAGTATTCCATGGGGGACTAGCGGCACAGATACGCAGTATTTT. Translating it yields CASSIPWGTSGTDTQYF. The V and J genes are TRBV28 and TRBJ2-3, with 10 bases identical to TRBD2. Germline values: CDR1 MDHEN, CDR2 SYDVKM. The CDR3 extends over 17 amino acids. The trim removed 5 bases at V and 1 base at J, leaving 9 bases unmatched.

The table lists this clonotype with many counts. Here the CDR3 reads CSVVGLAEAYEQYF. As DNA, the CDR3 is TGCAGCGTTGTTGGACTAGCGGAGGCCTACGAGCAGTACTTC. V is TRBV29-1 and J is TRBJ2-7, with TRBD2 matching over 10 bases. This CDR3 is built from 14 residues. CDR1 and CDR2 (germline): SQVTM, ANQGSEA. Losses at the gene ends were 4 bases for V and 2 bases for J; bases not matched to a gene: 5.

The chain joins TRBV20-1 to TRBJ2-3, with 12 bases identical to TRBD2. The CDR3 sequence is 15 residues long. The trim removed 6 bases at V and 2 bases at J, leaving 6 bases unmatched. Germline assignment: CDR1 DFQATT and CDR2 SNEGSKA (reference sequence). This CDR3 reads CSAFLAGGVTDTQYF. The CDR3 DNA reads as TGCAGTGCGTTCCTAGCGGGAGGGGTCACAGATACGCAGTATTTT.